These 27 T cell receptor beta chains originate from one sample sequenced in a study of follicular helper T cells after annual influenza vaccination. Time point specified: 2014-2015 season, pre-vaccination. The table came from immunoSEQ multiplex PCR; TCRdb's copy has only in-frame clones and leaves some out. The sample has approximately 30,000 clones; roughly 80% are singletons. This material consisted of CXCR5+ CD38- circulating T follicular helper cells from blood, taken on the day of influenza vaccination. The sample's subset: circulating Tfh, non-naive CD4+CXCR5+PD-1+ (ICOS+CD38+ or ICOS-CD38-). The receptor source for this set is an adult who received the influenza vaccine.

This CDR3 reads CASADRADQPQHF. For the CDR3, the DNA is TGTGCCAGCGCCGACAGGGCGGATCAGCCCCAGCATTTT. The rearrangement joins TRBV18 to TRBJ1-5, with 7 bases fitting TRBD1. The CDR3 consists of 13 residues. Germline values: CDR1 KGHSH, CDR2 LQKENI. The ends lost 8 bases at V and 5 bases at J; junction bases unmatched: 6.

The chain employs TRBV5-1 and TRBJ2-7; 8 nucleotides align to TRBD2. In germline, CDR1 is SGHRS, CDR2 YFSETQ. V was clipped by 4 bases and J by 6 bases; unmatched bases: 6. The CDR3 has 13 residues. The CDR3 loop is CASSREGGGEQYF. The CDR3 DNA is TGCGCCAGCAGCCGGGAGGGGGGGGGCGAGCAGTACTTC.

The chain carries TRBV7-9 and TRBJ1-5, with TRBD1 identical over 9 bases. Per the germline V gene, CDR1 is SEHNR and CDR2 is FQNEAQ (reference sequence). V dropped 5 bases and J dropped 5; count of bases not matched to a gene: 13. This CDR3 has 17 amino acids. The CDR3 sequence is CASSKNHGTGGDQPQHF. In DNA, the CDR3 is TGTGCCAGCAGCAAAAACCATGGTACAGGGGGCGATCAGCCCCAGCATTTT.

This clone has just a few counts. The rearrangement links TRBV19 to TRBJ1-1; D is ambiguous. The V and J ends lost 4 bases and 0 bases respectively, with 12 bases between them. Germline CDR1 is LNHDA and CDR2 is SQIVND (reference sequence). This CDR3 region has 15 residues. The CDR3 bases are TGTGCCAGTAGTACCACACGGGTTCTGAACACTGAAGCTTTCTTT. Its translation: CASSTTRVLNTEAFF.

The CDR3 DNA sequence: TGCGCCAGCAGCCAAAGGGTAGGGGTTGAAGCTTTCTTT. Protein: CASSQRVGVEAFF. This sequence joins TRBV4-1 and TRBJ1-1; D may be TRBD1 (5 bases). V was trimmed by 2 bases and J by 7 bases, leaving 11 bases between them. Looked up from germline, CDR1 is MGHRA and CDR2 is YSYEKL. This CDR3 is 13 amino acids long.

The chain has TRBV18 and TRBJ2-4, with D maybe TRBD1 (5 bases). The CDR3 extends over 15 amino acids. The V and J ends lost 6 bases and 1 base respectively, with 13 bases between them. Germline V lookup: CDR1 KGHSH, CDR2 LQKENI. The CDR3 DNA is TGTGCCAGCTCCCTCCAGGGATCGGCCAAAAACATTCAGTACTTC. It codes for CASSLQGSAKNIQYF. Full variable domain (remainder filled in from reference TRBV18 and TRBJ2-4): NAGVMQNPRHLVRRRGQEARLRCSPMKGHSHVYWYRQLPEEGLKFMVYLQKENIIDESGMPKERFSAEFPKEGPSILRIQQVVRGDSAAYFCASSLQGSAKNIQYFGAGTRLSVL.

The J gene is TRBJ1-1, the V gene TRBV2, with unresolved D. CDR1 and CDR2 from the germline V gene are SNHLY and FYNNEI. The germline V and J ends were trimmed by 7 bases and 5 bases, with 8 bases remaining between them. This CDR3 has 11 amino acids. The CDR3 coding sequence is TGTGCCAGCAATCAGGTAACTGAAGCTTTCTTT. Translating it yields CASNQVTEAFF.

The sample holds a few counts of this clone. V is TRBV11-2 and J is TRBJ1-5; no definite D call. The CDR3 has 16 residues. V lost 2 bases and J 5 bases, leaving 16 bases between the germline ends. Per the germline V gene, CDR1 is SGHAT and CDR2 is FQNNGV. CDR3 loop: CASSLSSPTGDQPQHF. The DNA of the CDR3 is TGTGCCAGCAGCTTATCTAGCCCGACGGGAGATCAGCCCCAGCATTTT.

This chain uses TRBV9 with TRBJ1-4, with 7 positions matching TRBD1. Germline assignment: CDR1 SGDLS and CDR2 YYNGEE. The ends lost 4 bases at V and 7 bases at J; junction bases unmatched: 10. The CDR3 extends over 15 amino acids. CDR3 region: CASSKEGTASEKLFF. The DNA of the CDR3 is TGTGCCAGCAGCAAAGAGGGGACAGCGAGTGAAAAACTGTTTTTT.

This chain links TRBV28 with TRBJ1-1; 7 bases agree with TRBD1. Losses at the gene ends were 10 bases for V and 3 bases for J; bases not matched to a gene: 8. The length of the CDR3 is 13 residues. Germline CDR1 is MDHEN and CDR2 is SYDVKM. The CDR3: CAITGAADTEAFF. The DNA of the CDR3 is TGTGCCATCACAGGGGCAGCGGACACTGAAGCTTTCTTT.

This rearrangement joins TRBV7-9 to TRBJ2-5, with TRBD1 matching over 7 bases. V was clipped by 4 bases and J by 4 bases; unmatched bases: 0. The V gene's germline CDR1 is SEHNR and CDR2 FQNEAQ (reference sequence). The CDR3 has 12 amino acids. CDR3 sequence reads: CASSWTGETQYF. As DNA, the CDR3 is TGTGCCAGCAGCTGGACAGGAGAGACCCAGTACTTC.

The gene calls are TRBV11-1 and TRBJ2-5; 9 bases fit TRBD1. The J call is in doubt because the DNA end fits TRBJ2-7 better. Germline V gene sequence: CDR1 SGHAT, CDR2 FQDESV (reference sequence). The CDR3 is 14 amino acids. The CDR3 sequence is CASSWDRVTYEQYF. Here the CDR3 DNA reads TGTGCCAGCAGCTGGGACAGGGTAACCTACGAGCAGTACTTC.

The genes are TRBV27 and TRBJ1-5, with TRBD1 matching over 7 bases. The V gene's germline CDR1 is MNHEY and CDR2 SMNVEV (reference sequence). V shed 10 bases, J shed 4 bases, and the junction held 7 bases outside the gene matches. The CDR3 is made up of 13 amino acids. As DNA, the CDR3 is TGTGCCAAGGGGGGACAGACAAATCAGCCCCAGCATTTT. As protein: CAKGGQTNQPQHF.

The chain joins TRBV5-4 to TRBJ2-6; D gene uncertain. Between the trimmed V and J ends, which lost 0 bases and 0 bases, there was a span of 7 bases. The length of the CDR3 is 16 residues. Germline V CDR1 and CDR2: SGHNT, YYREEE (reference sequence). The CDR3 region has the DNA TGTGCCAGCAGCTTGGATAGAAACTCTGGGGCCAACGTCCTGACTTTC. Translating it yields CASSLDRNSGANVLTF.

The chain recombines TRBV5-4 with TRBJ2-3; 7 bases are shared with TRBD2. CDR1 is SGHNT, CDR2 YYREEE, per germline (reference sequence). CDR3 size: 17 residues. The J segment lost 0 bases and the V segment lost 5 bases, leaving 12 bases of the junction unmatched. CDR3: CASRLWGLAASTDTQYF. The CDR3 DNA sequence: TGTGCCAGCAGGCTGTGGGGTCTAGCGGCTAGCACAGATACGCAGTATTTT.

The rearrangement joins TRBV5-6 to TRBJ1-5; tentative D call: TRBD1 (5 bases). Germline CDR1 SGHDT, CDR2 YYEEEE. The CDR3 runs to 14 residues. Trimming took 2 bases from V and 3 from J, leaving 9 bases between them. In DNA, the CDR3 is TGTGCCAGCAGCTTAAGCAGGGCCAATCAGCCCCAGCATTTT. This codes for CASSLSRANQPQHF.

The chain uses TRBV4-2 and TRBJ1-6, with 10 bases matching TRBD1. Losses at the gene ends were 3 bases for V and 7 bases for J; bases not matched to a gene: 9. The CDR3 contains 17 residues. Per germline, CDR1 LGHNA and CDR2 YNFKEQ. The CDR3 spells CASSQTPGQGDNSPLHF. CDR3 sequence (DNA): TGTGCCAGCAGCCAGACCCCTGGACAGGGGGACAATTCACCCCTCCACTTT.

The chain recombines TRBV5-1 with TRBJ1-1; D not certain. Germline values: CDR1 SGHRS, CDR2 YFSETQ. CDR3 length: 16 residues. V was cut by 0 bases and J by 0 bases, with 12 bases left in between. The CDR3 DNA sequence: TGCGCCAGCAGCTTGGGAGGAGCTTACATGAACACTGAAGCTTTCTTT. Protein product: CASSLGGAYMNTEAFF.

The DNA for the CDR3 is TGCGCCAGCAGCTTGGGAATACGAGCGGGGGAAGGTGAGCAGTTCTTC. Residues: CASSLGIRAGEGEQFF. The gene calls are TRBV5-1 and TRBJ2-1, with 8 bases matching TRBD2. With 0 bases clipped from V and 9 bases from J, the junction kept 11 bases outside the gene matches. The CDR3 extends over 16 amino acids. Germline V gives CDR1 SGHRS, CDR2 YFSETQ.

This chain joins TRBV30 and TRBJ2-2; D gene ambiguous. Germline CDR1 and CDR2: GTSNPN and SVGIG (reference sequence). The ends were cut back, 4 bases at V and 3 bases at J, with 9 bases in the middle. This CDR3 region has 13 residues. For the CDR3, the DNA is TGTGCCTGGACACTTCAGGACACCGGGGAGCTGTTTTTT. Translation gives CAWTLQDTGELFF.

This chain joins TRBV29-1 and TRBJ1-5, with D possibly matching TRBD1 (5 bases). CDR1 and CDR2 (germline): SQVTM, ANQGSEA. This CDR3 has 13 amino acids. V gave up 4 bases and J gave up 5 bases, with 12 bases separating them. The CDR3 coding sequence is TGCAGCGTTGTCTCGGGGGATGATCAGCCCCAGCATTTT. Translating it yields CSVVSGDDQPQHF.

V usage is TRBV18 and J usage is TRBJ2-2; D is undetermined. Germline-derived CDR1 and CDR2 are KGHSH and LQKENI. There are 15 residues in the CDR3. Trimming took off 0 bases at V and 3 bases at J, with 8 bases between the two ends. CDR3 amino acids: CASSPPPSDTGELFF. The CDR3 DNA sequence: TGTGCCAGCTCACCACCACCGAGTGACACCGGGGAGCTGTTTTTT.

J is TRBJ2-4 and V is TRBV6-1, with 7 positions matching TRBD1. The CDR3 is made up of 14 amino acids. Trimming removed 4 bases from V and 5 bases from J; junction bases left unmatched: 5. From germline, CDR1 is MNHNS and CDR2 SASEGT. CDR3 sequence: CASSVNRGQNIQYF. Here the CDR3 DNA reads TGTGCCAGCAGTGTGAACAGGGGACAAAACATTCAGTACTTC.

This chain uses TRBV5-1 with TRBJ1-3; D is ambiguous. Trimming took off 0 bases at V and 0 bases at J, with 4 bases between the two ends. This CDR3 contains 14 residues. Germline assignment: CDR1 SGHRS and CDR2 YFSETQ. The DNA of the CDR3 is TGCGCCAGCAGCTTGGACAACTCTGGAAACACCATATATTTT. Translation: CASSLDNSGNTIYF. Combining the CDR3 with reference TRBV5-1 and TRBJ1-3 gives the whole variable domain KAGVTQTPRYLIKTRGQQVTLSCSPISGHRSVSWYQQTPGQGLQFLFEYFSETQRNKGNFPGRFSGRQFSNSRSEMNVSTLELGDSALYLCASSLDNSGNTIYFGEGSWLTVV.

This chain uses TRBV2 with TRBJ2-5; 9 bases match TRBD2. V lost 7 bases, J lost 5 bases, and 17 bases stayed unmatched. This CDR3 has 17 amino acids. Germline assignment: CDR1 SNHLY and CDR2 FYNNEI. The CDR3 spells CASTLGDRGLASETQYF. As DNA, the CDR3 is TGTGCCAGCACTCTTGGGGACCGGGGACTAGCTTCGGAGACCCAGTACTTC.

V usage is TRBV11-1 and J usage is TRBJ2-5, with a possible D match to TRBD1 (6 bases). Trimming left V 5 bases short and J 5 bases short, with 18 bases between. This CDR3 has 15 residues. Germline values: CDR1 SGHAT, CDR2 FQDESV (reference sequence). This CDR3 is CASSAQQGPVETQYF. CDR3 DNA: TGTGCCAGCAGCGCACAACAGGGACCAGTGGAGACCCAGTACTTC.

The CDR3 nucleotides read TGTGCCAGCTCACCTACAATAGCGGGGTCACCCACCGGGGAGCTGTTTTTT. Protein: CASSPTIAGSPTGELFF. The chain uses TRBV18 and TRBJ2-2, with TRBD2 identical over 8 bases. Germline V lookup: CDR1 KGHSH, CDR2 LQKENI. This CDR3 comprises 17 residues. J was trimmed by 4 bases and V by 3 bases; bases with no gene match: 10.